The clone carrying this T cell receptor beta chain occurred once. The data were taken from a study of control samples from healthy donors and cancer patients. The data were produced by immunoSEQ multiplex PCR, yet TCRdb's version contains in-frame clones alone and is incomplete. The sample holds some 130,000 clones, about 93% seen once. Between the trimmed V and J ends, which lost 4 bases and 2 bases, there was a span of 9 bases. There are 13 residues in the CDR3. CDR1 and CDR2 from the germline V gene are SNHLY and FYNNEI. The rearrangement joins TRBV2 to TRBJ2-7, with D hard to call. The clonotype comes from a man in his fifties or sixties with head and neck cancer. Sequences were obtained from PBMCs. Here the CDR3 reads CASSGELAYEQYF. CDR3 sequence (DNA): TGTGCCAGCAGTGGGGAACTCGCCTACGAGCAGTACTTC.